The 24 T cell receptor beta chains below come from one sample, sequenced in a study of shared clonotypes between healthy human individuals. The table came from immunoSEQ multiplex PCR; TCRdb's copy has only in-frame clones and leaves some out. The sample lists 2 million to 2.5 million clones, roughly 95% occurring once. The sample taken for sequencing was naive CD4+ T cells sorted from blood. Documented subset: CD45RA+ positively selected. Receptor source: a man in his late teens or twenties in good health.

The chain combines TRBV6-5 with TRBJ2-7; TRBD1 agrees at 7 bases. Germline V gene sequence: CDR1 MNHEY, CDR2 SVGAGI. Trimming removed 7 bases from V and 0 bases from J; junction bases left unmatched: 6. The CDR3 runs 14 residues. DNA of the CDR3: TGTGCCAGCATCGGGACAGCCTTCTCCTACGAGCAGTACTTC. Its translation is CASIGTAFSYEQYF.

This chain connects TRBV6-5 to TRBJ2-1, with TRBD1 identical over 12 bases. V lost 2 bases to trimming and J lost 7 bases; unmatched junction nucleotides: 3. Germline CDR1 reads MNHEY; CDR2 reads SVGAGI. The CDR3 has 15 amino acids. CDR3 nucleotides: TGTGCCAGCAGTTACGGGACAGGGGGCCGGAATGAGCAGTTCTTC. Translated: CASSYGTGGRNEQFF.

The V gene is TRBV6-5, the J gene TRBJ2-2; tentatively, D is TRBD1 (5 bases). The germline CDR1 and CDR2 sequences are MNHEY and SVGAGI. V shed 5 bases and J shed 6 bases, with 16 bases lying between them. The length of the CDR3 is 15 residues. The CDR3 reads CASSPLGLGAGELFF. The CDR3 region has the DNA TGTGCCAGCAGTCCCCTTGGCTTAGGGGCCGGGGAGCTGTTTTTT.

This chain joins TRBV2 and TRBJ2-2; 7 bases are shared with TRBD2. The CDR3 loop spans 15 amino acids. V trimming: 7 bases; J trimming: 4 bases; junction bases outside the gene matches: 9. CDR1 and CDR2 from the germline V gene are SNHLY and FYNNEI. Here the CDR3 reads CASTRTSMGTGELFF. CDR3 coding DNA: TGTGCCAGCACCAGGACTAGTATGGGCACCGGGGAGCTGTTTTTT.

This chain connects TRBV29-1 to TRBJ2-5, with D tentatively TRBD2 (6 bases). This CDR3 is built from 13 residues. With 6 bases removed from V and 7 bases from J, the gap between germline ends came to 18 bases. Per germline, CDR1 SQVTM and CDR2 ANQGSEA. The CDR3, as DNA: TGCAGCGTACCCCCCTCCGGGCGGGGGACCCAGTACTTC. Its translation: CSVPPSGRGTQYF.

This chain uses TRBV6-6 with TRBJ2-2, with a tentative D call TRBD1 (6 bases). V was shortened by 8 bases and J by 0 bases, with 7 bases between the two germline ends. The CDR3 length is 13 residues. Germline V gene sequence: CDR1 MNHNY, CDR2 SVGAGI (reference sequence). CDR3 loop: CASGQSNTGELFF. The DNA for the CDR3 is TGTGCCAGCGGACAGTCGAACACCGGGGAGCTGTTTTTT.

The chain uses TRBV6-6 and TRBJ1-6; D uncertain. The CDR3 runs 13 residues. CDR1 is MNHNY, CDR2 SVGAGI, per germline (reference sequence). Trimming removed 4 bases at V and 8 bases at J, with 9 bases between. CDR3 loop: CASSLFPDSPLHF. CDR3 sequence (DNA): TGTGCCAGCAGTTTGTTTCCGGATTCACCCCTCCACTTT.

The CDR3 DNA reads TGTGCCAGCAGTTTAGACAAAAACATTCAGTACTTC. Translation gives CASSLDKNIQYF. V is TRBV28 and J is TRBJ2-4; no clear D. The CDR3 has 12 amino acids. The V end lost 2 bases, the J end lost 3 bases, and 2 bases lay between the germline ends. Germline V gives CDR1 MDHEN, CDR2 SYDVKM.

The V gene is TRBV27, the J gene TRBJ1-6; D is possibly TRBD1 (5 bases). The CDR3 extends over 14 amino acids. Germline V gives CDR1 MNHEY, CDR2 SMNVEV (reference sequence). Between the trimmed V and J ends, which lost 8 bases and 10 bases, there was a span of 18 bases. Here the CDR3 DNA reads TGTGCCAGCTCCTTGGGGCAGGGTTGGTCACCCCTCCACTTT. Its protein product is CASSLGQGWSPLHF.

V is TRBV5-6 and J is TRBJ1-1; D possibly corresponds to TRBD1 (5 bases). V was cut by 6 bases and J by 4 bases, with 22 bases left in between. The CDR3 is 16 residues long. Germline V CDR1 and CDR2: SGHDT, YYEEEE. CDR3 bases: TGTGCCAGCACCCTCGGGGCAGGGAGGTTGGGCACTGAAGCTTTCTTT. Translated: CASTLGAGRLGTEAFF.

As concerns this clone: Other DNA variants within this sample encode the same CDR3. The chain recombines TRBV20-1 with TRBJ2-7, with 9 positions matching TRBD1. Trimming removed 6 bases from V and 7 bases from J; junction bases left unmatched: 4. The CDR3 runs to 11 residues. Per the germline V gene, CDR1 is DFQATT and CDR2 is SNEGSKA (reference sequence). DNA for the CDR3: TGCAGTGCAGCGACAGGGGGAGAGCAGTACTTC. Translation gives CSAATGGEQYF.

The rearrangement joins TRBV5-6 to TRBJ1-3; tentatively, D is TRBD1 (6 bases). The CDR3 has 13 residues. Germline CDR1 and CDR2: SGHDT and YYEEEE. Deletions cut 1 base from V and 4 bases from J, with 6 bases between. The DNA of the CDR3 is TGTGCCAGCAGCTTGACAGGGGGAAACACCATATATTTT. Residues: CASSLTGGNTIYF. The whole variable domain, filled in from reference TRBV5-6 and TRBJ1-3, reads DAGVTQSPTHLIKTRGQQVTLRCSPKSGHDTVSWYQQALGQGPQFIFQYYEEEERQRGNFPDRFSGHQFPNYSSELNVNALLLGDSALYLCASSLTGGNTIYFGEGSWLTVV.

Remarks on this clone: This sample also contains other DNA sequences that code for the same CDR3. The rearrangement uses TRBV28 and TRBJ1-2, with 8 bases aligning to TRBD1. The CDR3 is 12 residues long. Looked up from germline, CDR1 is MDHEN and CDR2 is SYDVKM. V was pared by 8 bases and J by 2 bases, with 1 base of the junction left unmatched. In DNA, the CDR3 is TGTGCCAGCCGGGACAGGAACTATGGCTACACCTTC. As protein: CASRDRNYGYTF.

The CDR3 coding sequence is TGTGCCAGCAGCATACGGGACGGAAACACTGAAGCTTTCTTT. Protein product: CASSIRDGNTEAFF. The chain uses TRBV7-9 and TRBJ1-1; a possible D gene is TRBD1 (5 bases). The V gene lost 5 bases and the J gene lost 2 bases, with 12 bases spanning the gap. Germline CDR1 is SEHNR and CDR2 is FQNEAQ (reference sequence). The CDR3 loop spans 14 amino acids.

This clone was detected only once. J is TRBJ2-3 and V is TRBV30, with 10 bases aligning to TRBD2. The length of the CDR3 is 15 residues. J gave up 2 bases and V 2 bases, and 4 bases lay outside the gene matches. From germline, CDR1 is GTSNPN and CDR2 SVGIG (reference sequence). The CDR3 nucleotides read TGTGCCTGGAGTAGGACTAGCGGATTCACAGATACGCAGTATTTT. It encodes CAWSRTSGFTDTQYF.

This clone was observed a single time. Additional DNA sequences in this sample encode the identical CDR3. V and J are TRBV6-5 and TRBJ2-7; TRBD2 aligns across 8 bases. Germline V lookup: CDR1 MNHEY, CDR2 SVGAGI. V trimming: 0 bases; J trimming: 2 bases; junction bases outside the gene matches: 3. The CDR3 is 15 residues long. DNA of the CDR3: TGTGCCAGCAGTTACTCAAGCGGGAGAACCTACGAGCAGTACTTC. Protein product: CASSYSSGRTYEQYF.

The CDR3 coding sequence is TGCGCCAGCAGCTTATTAAGCGGGAGCACAGATACGCAGTATTTT. It specifies CASSLLSGSTDTQYF. This rearrangement joins TRBV5-1 to TRBJ2-3; D may be TRBD2 (6 bases). Trimming stripped 2 bases from V and 0 bases from J, with 10 bases between. Germline values: CDR1 SGHRS, CDR2 YFSETQ. The CDR3 is 15 amino acids. Full variable domain (remainder filled in from reference TRBV5-1 and TRBJ2-3): KAGVTQTPRYLIKTRGQQVTLSCSPISGHRSVSWYQQTPGQGLQFLFEYFSETQRNKGNFPGRFSGRQFSNSRSEMNVSTLELGDSALYLCASSLLSGSTDTQYFGPGTRLTVL.

The chain carries TRBV4-2 and TRBJ1-2; no clear D. V was shortened by 3 bases and J by 1 base, with 15 bases between the two germline ends. The V gene's germline CDR1 is LGHNA and CDR2 YNFKEQ. This CDR3 contains 16 residues. The CDR3 DNA reads TGTGCCAGCAGCCACTACCTTCAGAACTATAACTATGGCTACACCTTC. This sequence encodes CASSHYLQNYNYGYTF.

The rearrangement links TRBV5-1 to TRBJ2-7; D is possibly TRBD1 or TRBD2 (5 bases each). The ends were cut back, 0 bases at V and 2 bases at J, with 9 bases in the middle. Germline V gene data show CDR1 as SGHRS and CDR2 as YFSETQ. The CDR3 contains 14 residues. Written as DNA, the CDR3 is TGCGCCAGCAGCTTGGGGGACCCACCCTACGAGCAGTACTTC. It specifies CASSLGDPPYEQYF.

CDR3 nucleotide sequence: TGTGCCAGCAAAAGGGGGGTCTCCTATAATTCACCCCTCCACTTT. This translates into CASKRGVSYNSPLHF. V gene TRBV6-5 combines with J gene TRBJ1-6; D might be TRBD1 (6 bases). Germline V lookup: CDR1 MNHEY, CDR2 SVGAGI. The CDR3 is made up of 15 amino acids. Trimming cost V 7 bases and J 0 bases, with 10 bases left between them.

The V gene is TRBV5-1, the J gene TRBJ2-5; 7 bases are a match to TRBD2. CDR3 size: 15 residues. V trimming: 0 bases; J trimming: 3 bases; junction bases outside the gene matches: 5. Per germline, CDR1 SGHRS and CDR2 YFSETQ. CDR3 sequence (DNA): TGCGCCAGCAGCTTGGGGACTAGAGGGGAAGAGACCCAGTACTTC. Encoded protein: CASSLGTRGEETQYF. Looking up the rest from reference TRBV5-1 and TRBJ2-5 gives the full variable domain: KAGVTQTPRYLIKTRGQQVTLSCSPISGHRSVSWYQQTPGQGLQFLFEYFSETQRNKGNFPGRFSGRQFSNSRSEMNVSTLELGDSALYLCASSLGTRGEETQYFGPGTRLLVL.

This rearrangement joins TRBV4-1 to TRBJ2-3, with D perhaps being TRBD1 or TRBD2 (5 bases each). Germline V CDR1 and CDR2: MGHRA, YSYEKL. V was clipped by 2 bases and J by 6 bases, with 15 bases between them. This CDR3 is built from 15 residues. In nucleotides, the CDR3 is TGCGCCAGCAGCCAACTCGGGACCCCTAGGGATACGCAGTATTTT. It translates to CASSQLGTPRDTQYF.

Details on this clone: This clone may be a read error of a much larger clone one base away. The genes are TRBV5-1 and TRBJ1-5; the D is unclear. Germline assignment: CDR1 SGHRS and CDR2 YFSETQ. The CDR3 has 13 residues. V dropped 0 bases and J dropped 0 bases, with 1 base sitting between them. This CDR3 is CASSLVSNQPQHF. The CDR3 DNA is TGCGCCAGCAGCTTGGTTAGCAATCAGCCCCAGCATTTT.

This chain links TRBV30 with TRBJ1-3; D remains unclear. V lost 3 bases to trimming and J lost 8 bases, with 5 bases between them. CDR3 length: 10 amino acids. Germline-derived CDR1 and CDR2 are GTSNPN and SVGIG (reference sequence). The CDR3 DNA follows: TGTGCCTGGAGCGGTCACACCATATATTTT. Translation gives CAWSGHTIYF.